This T cell receptor (beta chain) was documented in a study of CD4+ T cells in melanoma. General study points: A reported correlation linked neoantigen-specific CD4+ T cells to CD8+, macrophage and B cell function. Diverse differentiation states were reported for melanoma neoantigen-specific CD4+ T cells.

The germline V gene has CDR1 MGHDK and CDR2 SYGVNS. The CDR3 is 15 amino acids. The V segment lost 7 bases and the J segment 3 bases; nucleotides outside the gene matches: 11. Worth noting for this clone: The antigen remains unidentified.

TCRdb's table, derived via immunoSEQ multiplex PCR, lists solely in-frame clones and lacks some. The data contain about 50,000 clones, roughly nine tenths of them singletons. The receptor's source is a human donor with melanoma. The chain carries TRBV25-1 and TRBJ1-2; 7 positions match TRBD1. The sample consisted of peripheral blood. CDR3 DNA sequence: TGTGCCAGCATGGGGCGACAGGGATTGTACTATGGCTACACCTTC. Amino acids: CASMGRQGLYYGYTF.